This passage covers 25 T cell receptor beta chains from one sample sequenced in a study of OX40 agonist ivuxolimab in advanced cancers. The repertoire was sequenced with immunoSEQ multiplex PCR; TCRdb's copy has only in-frame clones and lacks some. The sample contains under 200,000 clones, roughly 92% of which appear only once. This specimen was CD4+ or CD8+ T cells sorted from blood, taken in a trial of the OX40 agonist ivuxolimab. All receptors derive from an adult with an advanced solid tumor such as melanoma, head and neck, liver or kidney cancer.

The CDR3 loop reads CASSSYRAPSSYEQYF. The CDR3 nucleotides are TGTGCCAGCAGCTCCTACAGGGCTCCTAGCTCCTACGAGCAGTACTTC. The chain uses TRBV7-9 and TRBJ2-7; tentative D call: TRBD1 (6 bases). V was pared by 4 bases and J by 0 bases, with 16 bases between. Germline lookup yields CDR1 SEHNR and CDR2 FQNEAQ (reference sequence). The CDR3 spans 16 residues.

This chain uses TRBV7-9 with TRBJ2-1, with TRBD1 matching 7 bases. After removal of 2 bases from V and 3 bases from J, the junction contained 10 bases not matched to a gene. Germline CDR1 reads SEHNR; CDR2 reads FQNEAQ (reference sequence). CDR3 length: 17 amino acids. The CDR3: CASSLIRVGGGYNEQFF. In nucleotides, the CDR3 is TGTGCCAGCAGCTTAATTCGGGTAGGGGGCGGCTACAATGAGCAGTTCTTC.

The chain employs TRBV4-2 and TRBJ2-7; D unclear. Germline V CDR1 and CDR2: LGHNA, YNFKEQ. This CDR3 has 13 amino acids. Between the trimmed V and J ends, which lost 0 bases and 2 bases, there was a span of 5 bases. The CDR3 spells CASSQDNTYEQYF. CDR3 DNA sequence: TGTGCCAGCAGCCAAGATAACACCTACGAGCAGTACTTC.

V usage is TRBV30 and J usage is TRBJ2-3, with 9 positions matching TRBD2. The CDR3 is made up of 16 amino acids. CDR1 is GTSNPN, CDR2 SVGIG, per germline (reference sequence). V shed 1 base, J shed 2 bases, and the junction held 7 bases outside the gene matches. The CDR3 DNA is TGTGCCTGGAGTGCGCCTGGACTAGCGCCCACAGATACGCAGTATTTT. It encodes CAWSAPGLAPTDTQYF.

Written as DNA, the CDR3 is TGTGCCAGCAGTCGTGACAGCCTCTATGGCTACACCTTC. This translates into CASSRDSLYGYTF. The V and J genes are TRBV13 and TRBJ1-2, with TRBD1 as a possible D gene (5 bases). The V end was cut by 6 bases, the J end by 4 bases, with 12 bases between. The CDR3 spans 13 residues. The germline V gene encodes CDR1 PRHDT and CDR2 FYEKMQ (reference sequence).

V and J are TRBV20-1 and TRBJ1-2; a weak D match, TRBD1 (6 bases). Trimming pared 3 bases from V and 7 bases from J, leaving 9 bases between. The CDR3 is 11 residues long. From germline, CDR1 is DFQATT and CDR2 SNEGSKA (reference sequence). CDR3 amino acids: CSASGGGGYTF. The CDR3 bases are TGCAGTGCTAGTGGGGGCGGTGGCTACACCTTC.

CDR3 in amino acids: CASSLVGQGSAEAFF. DNA of the CDR3: TGTGCCAGCAGCTTAGTGGGACAGGGGAGCGCTGAAGCTTTCTTT. V and J are TRBV7-2 and TRBJ1-1, with TRBD1 matching 10 bases. V was clipped by 1 base and J by 6 bases; unmatched bases: 5. The germline gives CDR1 SGHTA, CDR2 FQGNSA. The CDR3 has 15 residues.

This clone occurred once. The rearrangement joins TRBV7-2 to TRBJ2-7; D might be TRBD1 (5 bases). This CDR3 comprises 15 residues. V gave up 1 base and J gave up 2 bases, with 12 bases separating them. Germline V gives CDR1 SGHTA, CDR2 FQGNSA. CDR3 amino acids: CASSLGSGITYEQYF. The CDR3 bases are TGTGCCAGCAGCTTAGGTTCAGGGATCACCTACGAGCAGTACTTC. Based on the CDR3 plus reference TRBV7-2 and TRBJ2-7, the full variable domain is GAGVSQSPSNKVTEKGKDVELRCDPISGHTALYWYRQSLGQGLEFLIYFQGNSAPDKSGLPSDRFSAERTGGSVSTLTIQRTQQEDSAVYLCASSLGSGITYEQYFGPGTRLTVT.

This chain uses TRBV7-2 with TRBJ1-1; D is uncertain. Germline-derived CDR1 and CDR2 are SGHTA and FQGNSA. This CDR3 spans 14 amino acids. The V end was cut by 0 bases, the J end by 6 bases, with 11 bases between. The CDR3 nucleotides read TGTGCCAGCAGCTTAGCCTCGGTCTCACCTGAAGCTTTCTTT. It codes for CASSLASVSPEAFF. Together with reference TRBV7-2 and TRBJ1-1, the CDR3 gives the full variable domain: GAGVSQSPSNKVTEKGKDVELRCDPISGHTALYWYRQSLGQGLEFLIYFQGNSAPDKSGLPSDRFSAERTGGSVSTLTIQRTQQEDSAVYLCASSLASVSPEAFFGQGTRLTVV.

The chain uses TRBV7-9 and TRBJ1-4; the D is unclear. CDR3 length equals 15 residues. With 1 base removed from V and 8 bases from J, the gap between germline ends came to 14 bases. Germline values: CDR1 SEHNR, CDR2 FQNEAQ (reference sequence). The CDR3 coding sequence is TGTGCCAGCAGCTTAGTTCCCGACACCTCAGAAAAACTGTTTTTT. Protein: CASSLVPDTSEKLFF.

The chain joins TRBV7-2 to TRBJ1-4; D is perhaps TRBD1 (5 bases). The V gene lost 5 bases and the J gene lost 3 bases, with 13 bases spanning the gap. This CDR3 is 15 amino acids long. The V gene's germline CDR1 is SGHTA and CDR2 FQGNSA. CDR3 region: CASSVQEAANEKLFF. CDR3 DNA sequence: TGTGCCAGCAGCGTACAGGAGGCTGCTAATGAAAAACTGTTTTTT.

V and J are TRBV5-8 and TRBJ1-4; no clear D. Germline V gene data show CDR1 as SGHTS and CDR2 as YDEGEE. Trimming stripped 4 bases from V and 1 base from J, with 11 bases between. The CDR3 consists of 15 residues. The CDR3 DNA reads TGTGCCAGCAGCCCGAAAGGTAGAACTAATGAAAAACTGTTTTTT. Residues: CASSPKGRTNEKLFF.

V gene TRBV18 combines with J gene TRBJ1-1, with 7 positions matching TRBD1. This CDR3 is built from 16 residues. J gave up 1 base and V 2 bases, and 7 bases lay outside the gene matches. Germline V lookup: CDR1 KGHSH, CDR2 LQKENI. CDR3 residues: CASSPEAGGGNTEAFF. The CDR3 coding sequence is TGTGCCAGCTCACCAGAGGCAGGGGGGGGGAACACTGAAGCTTTCTTT.

The chain combines TRBV7-2 with TRBJ2-3; a weak D match, TRBD1 (5 bases). CDR3 size: 14 residues. V was shortened by 3 bases and J by 2 bases, with 9 bases between the two germline ends. CDR1 is SGHTA, CDR2 FQGNSA, per germline. The CDR3 protein is CASSFQGPTDTQYF. The CDR3 DNA is TGTGCCAGCAGCTTTCAGGGTCCCACAGATACGCAGTATTTT. Complete variable domain (other parts from reference TRBV7-2 and TRBJ2-3): GAGVSQSPSNKVTEKGKDVELRCDPISGHTALYWYRQSLGQGLEFLIYFQGNSAPDKSGLPSDRFSAERTGGSVSTLTIQRTQQEDSAVYLCASSFQGPTDTQYFGPGTRLTVL.

The chain carries TRBV10-3 and TRBJ1-2; D is ambiguous. The CDR3 totals 13 residues. Germline CDR1 ENHRY, CDR2 SYGVKD. With 0 bases removed from V and 8 bases from J, the gap between germline ends came to 10 bases. The CDR3 reads CAISESGERGYTF. Here the CDR3 DNA reads TGTGCCATCAGTGAGTCTGGGGAGAGAGGCTACACCTTC.

This clone is a singleton in its sample. This chain joins TRBV12-2 and TRBJ2-6; the DNA was not used to check the table's D call, TRBD1. TRBV12-2 is a listed pseudogene. This CDR3 is 19 amino acids long. Here the CDR3 DNA reads TGTGCAAGTCGCTTAAGGGGGCCGGGGAGGCCCTCTGGGGCCAACGTCCTGACTTTC. Amino acids: CASRLRGPGRPSGANVLTF.

The chain combines TRBV4-3 with TRBJ2-7; 7 positions match TRBD1. CDR1 is LGHNA, CDR2 YSLEER, per germline. CDR3 length equals 13 residues. V dropped 4 bases and J dropped 2; count of bases not matched to a gene: 2. The CDR3 nucleotides are TGCGCCAGCAGCCGCGACAGGGCCTACGAGCAGTACTTC. Its translation is CASSRDRAYEQYF.

The rearrangement links TRBV5-1 to TRBJ1-2; 8 nucleotides line up with TRBD1. V trimming: 7 bases; J trimming: 1 base; junction bases outside the gene matches: 3. This CDR3 spans 13 amino acids. From germline, CDR1 is SGHRS and CDR2 YFSETQ. The CDR3 spells CASSDRVNYGYTF. In nucleotides, the CDR3 is TGCGCCAGCTCGGACAGGGTTAACTATGGCTACACCTTC.

The V and J genes are TRBV28 and TRBJ2-3; TRBD2 matches at 8 bases. V lost 7 bases, J lost 3 bases, and 9 bases stayed unmatched. The CDR3 covers 15 residues. Germline V gene data show CDR1 as MDHEN and CDR2 as SYDVKM. CDR3 sequence: CASTYIGLATDTQYF. As DNA, the CDR3 is TGTGCCAGCACCTACATAGGACTAGCAACAGATACGCAGTATTTT.

This chain connects TRBV29-1 to TRBJ1-3, with D tentatively TRBD1 (6 bases). There are 12 residues in the CDR3. V was trimmed by 7 bases and J by 7 bases, leaving 14 bases between them. Germline assignment: CDR1 SQVTM and CDR2 ANQGSEA. CDR3 in DNA: TGCAGCGCAAAAAGGGGGGGTAACACCATATATTTT. Translation gives CSAKRGGNTIYF.

The V and J genes are TRBV18 and TRBJ2-5, with D unclear. Germline V gene lookup returns CDR1 KGHSH and CDR2 LQKENI. The CDR3 covers 11 residues. V lost 3 bases and J lost 5, with 4 bases in between. The CDR3 coding sequence is TGTGCCAGCTCACCGAGGGAGACCCAGTACTTC. It encodes CASSPRETQYF.

The J gene is TRBJ2-3, the V gene TRBV19; D call uncertain. Per the germline V gene, CDR1 is LNHDA and CDR2 is SQIVND (reference sequence). The CDR3 is made up of 14 amino acids. The germline V and J ends were trimmed by 5 bases and 0 bases, with 9 bases remaining between them. The CDR3 is CASSGSTSTDTQYF. The DNA of the CDR3 is TGTGCCAGTAGTGGTTCCACTAGCACAGATACGCAGTATTTT.

Only a few counts were recorded for this clone. The CDR3 sequence: CASSPLGQPNEKLFF. The CDR3 DNA is TGCGCCAGCAGCCCCCTCGGACAACCTAATGAAAAACTGTTTTTT. The chain is built from TRBV4-3 and TRBJ1-4; D is possibly TRBD1 (5 bases). The CDR3 length is 15 residues. V lost 4 bases to trimming and J lost 3 bases, with 12 bases between them. Germline V gene lookup returns CDR1 LGHNA and CDR2 YSLEER.

This clone has a single count. The gene calls are TRBV7-2 and TRBJ2-3; tentatively, D is TRBD1 (5 bases). This CDR3 region has 14 residues. Trimming stripped 2 bases from V and 2 bases from J, with 8 bases between. Per the germline V gene, CDR1 is SGHTA and CDR2 is FQGNSA. This CDR3 reads CASSLQGPTDTQYF. DNA of the CDR3: TGTGCCAGCAGCTTACAGGGCCCCACAGATACGCAGTATTTT.

This clone was counted once. The V and J genes are TRBV5-1 and TRBJ2-7, with D maybe TRBD1 (5 bases). From germline, CDR1 is SGHRS and CDR2 YFSETQ. CDR3 length: 15 amino acids. Trimming took off 2 bases at V and 3 bases at J, with 15 bases between the two ends. This chain's CDR3 is CASSLRGSSDYEQYF. The CDR3 coding sequence is TGCGCCAGCAGCTTAAGGGGCAGCTCAGACTACGAGCAGTACTTC.